This TCR beta chain was recovered during a study of blood T cell repertoires in COVID-19. The Seattle site enrolled patients during active infection and followed them longitudinally. Assay used: immunoSEQ multiplex PCR; TCRdb lists only in-frame clones, some missing. Of about 180,000 clones in the sample, around 83% were seen once. Specimen: peripheral blood. The receptor comes from an older woman with COVID-19, enrolled during active disease.

CDR3 sequence: CASSFSRGSYEQYF. The DNA of the CDR3 is TGTGCCAGCAGTTTCTCCAGGGGCTCCTACGAGCAGTACTTC. The chain joins TRBV28 to TRBJ2-7, with D possibly being TRBD1 (6 bases). CDR1 is MDHEN and CDR2 is SYDVKM in the germline V gene. This CDR3 is 14 amino acids long. V lost 3 bases, J lost 0 bases, and 9 bases lay in between.